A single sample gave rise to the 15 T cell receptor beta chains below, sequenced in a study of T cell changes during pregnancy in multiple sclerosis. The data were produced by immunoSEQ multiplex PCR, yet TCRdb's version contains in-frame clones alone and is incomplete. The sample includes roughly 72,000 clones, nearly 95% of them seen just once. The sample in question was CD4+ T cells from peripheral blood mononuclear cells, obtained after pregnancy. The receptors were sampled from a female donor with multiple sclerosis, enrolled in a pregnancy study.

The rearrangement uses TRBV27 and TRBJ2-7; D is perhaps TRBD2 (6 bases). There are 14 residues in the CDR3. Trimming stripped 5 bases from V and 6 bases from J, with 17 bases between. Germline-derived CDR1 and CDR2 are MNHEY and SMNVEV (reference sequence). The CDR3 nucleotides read TGTGCCAGCAGTCTAAAATCGGGGGTTGGCGAGCAGTACTTC. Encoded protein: CASSLKSGVGEQYF.

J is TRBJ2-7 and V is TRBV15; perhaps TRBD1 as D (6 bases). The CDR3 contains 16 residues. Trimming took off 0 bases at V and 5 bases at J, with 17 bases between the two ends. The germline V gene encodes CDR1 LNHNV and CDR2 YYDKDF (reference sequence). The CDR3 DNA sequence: TGTGCCACCAGCAGAGACCTTGGCGGACAGTCCCACGAGCAGTACTTC. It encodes CATSRDLGGQSHEQYF.

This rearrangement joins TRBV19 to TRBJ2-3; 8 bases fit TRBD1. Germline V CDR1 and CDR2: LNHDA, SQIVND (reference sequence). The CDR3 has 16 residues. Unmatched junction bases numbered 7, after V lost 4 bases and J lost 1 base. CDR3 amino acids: CASSTETGARTDTQYF. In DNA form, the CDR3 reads TGTGCCAGTAGTACCGAGACAGGGGCCCGCACAGATACGCAGTATTTT.

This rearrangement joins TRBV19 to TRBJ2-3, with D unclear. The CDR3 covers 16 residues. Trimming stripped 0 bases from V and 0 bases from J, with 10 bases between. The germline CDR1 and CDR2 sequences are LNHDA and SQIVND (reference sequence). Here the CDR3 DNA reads TGTGCCAGTAGTATAGACCGCAGTCCTAGCACAGATACGCAGTATTTT. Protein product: CASSIDRSPSTDTQYF.

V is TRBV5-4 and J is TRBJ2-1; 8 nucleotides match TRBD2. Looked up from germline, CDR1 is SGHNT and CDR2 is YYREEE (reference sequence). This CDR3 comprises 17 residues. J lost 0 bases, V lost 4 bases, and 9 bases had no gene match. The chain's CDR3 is CASSPGLAVPSYNEQFF. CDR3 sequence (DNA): TGTGCCAGCAGCCCTGGACTAGCCGTCCCCTCCTACAATGAGCAGTTCTTC.

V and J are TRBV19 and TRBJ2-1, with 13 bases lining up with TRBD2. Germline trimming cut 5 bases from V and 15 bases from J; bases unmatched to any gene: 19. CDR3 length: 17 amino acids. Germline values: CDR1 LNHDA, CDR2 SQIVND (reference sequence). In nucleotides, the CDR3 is TGTGCCAGTAGTCCGTTGGGACTAGCGGGGAGGGGCCAGGACCCGTTCTTC. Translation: CASSPLGLAGRGQDPFF.

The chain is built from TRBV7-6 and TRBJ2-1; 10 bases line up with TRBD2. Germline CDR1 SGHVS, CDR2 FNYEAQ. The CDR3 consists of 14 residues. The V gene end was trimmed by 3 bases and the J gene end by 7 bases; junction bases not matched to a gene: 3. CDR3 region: CASSLTSGSNEQFF. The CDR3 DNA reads TGTGCCAGCAGCTTGACTAGCGGGTCGAATGAGCAGTTCTTC.

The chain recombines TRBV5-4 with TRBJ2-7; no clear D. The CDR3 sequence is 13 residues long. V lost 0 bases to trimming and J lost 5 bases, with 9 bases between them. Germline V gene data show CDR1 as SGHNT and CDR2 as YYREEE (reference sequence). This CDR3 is CASSLVQRNEQYF. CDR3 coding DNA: TGTGCCAGCAGCTTGGTACAACGTAACGAGCAGTACTTC.

CDR3 sequence: CASSARTSGRPYNEQFF. The CDR3 region has the DNA TGTGCCAGCAGCGCCCGGACTAGCGGGAGACCTTACAATGAGCAGTTCTTC. The chain combines TRBV7-2 with TRBJ2-1; 13 bases match TRBD2. V was clipped by 5 bases and J by 4 bases; unmatched bases: 8. This CDR3 is 17 amino acids long. Germline V gives CDR1 SGHTA, CDR2 FQGNSA.

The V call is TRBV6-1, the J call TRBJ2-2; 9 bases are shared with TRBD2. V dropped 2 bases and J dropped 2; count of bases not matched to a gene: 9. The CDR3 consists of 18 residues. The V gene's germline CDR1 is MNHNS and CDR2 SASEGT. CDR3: CASSERSPSGINTGELFF. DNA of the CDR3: TGTGCCAGCAGTGAACGGTCGCCTAGCGGGATAAACACCGGGGAGCTGTTTTTT.

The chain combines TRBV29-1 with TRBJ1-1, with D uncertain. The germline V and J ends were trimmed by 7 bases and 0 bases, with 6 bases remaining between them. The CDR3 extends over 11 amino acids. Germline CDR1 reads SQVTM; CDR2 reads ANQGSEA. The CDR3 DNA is TGCAGCGCTAACCTGAACACTGAAGCTTTCTTT. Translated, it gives CSANLNTEAFF.

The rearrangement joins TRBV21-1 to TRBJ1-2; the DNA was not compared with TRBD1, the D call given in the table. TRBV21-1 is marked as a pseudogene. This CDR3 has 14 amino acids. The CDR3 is CASSKVERGLGYTF. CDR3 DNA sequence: TGTGCCAGCAGCAAAGTAGAAAGGGGGCTTGGCTACACCTTC.

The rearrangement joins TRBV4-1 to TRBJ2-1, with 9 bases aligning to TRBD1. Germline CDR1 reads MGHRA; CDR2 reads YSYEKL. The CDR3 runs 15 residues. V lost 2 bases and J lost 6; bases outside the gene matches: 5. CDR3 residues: CASSQPDRGFNEQFF. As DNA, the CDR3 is TGCGCCAGCAGCCAACCGGACAGGGGCTTCAATGAGCAGTTCTTC.

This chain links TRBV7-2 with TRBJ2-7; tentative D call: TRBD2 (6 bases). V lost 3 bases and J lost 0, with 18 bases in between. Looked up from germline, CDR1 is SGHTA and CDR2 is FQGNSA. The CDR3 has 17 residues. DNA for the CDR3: TGTGCCAGCAGCTTTTGGACCTTACGGGACTTCTCCTACGAGCAGTACTTC. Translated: CASSFWTLRDFSYEQYF. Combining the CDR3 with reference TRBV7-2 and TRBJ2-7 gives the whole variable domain GAGVSQSPSNKVTEKGKDVELRCDPISGHTALYWYRQSLGQGLEFLIYFQGNSAPDKSGLPSDRFSAERTGGSVSTLTIQRTQQEDSAVYLCASSFWTLRDFSYEQYFGPGTRLTVT.

The CDR3 loop is CASSLGTPDPYGYTF. As DNA, the CDR3 is TGCGCCAGCAGCTTGGGGACACCGGATCCCTATGGCTACACCTTC. The chain is built from TRBV5-1 and TRBJ1-2; a possible D gene is TRBD1 (5 bases). The germline V gene encodes CDR1 SGHRS and CDR2 YFSETQ. V shed 0 bases and J shed 4 bases, with 13 bases lying between them. The CDR3 has 15 amino acids.